This T cell receptor (beta chain) was documented in a study of STAT3 mutations in large granular lymphocyte leukemia. A remark on this clone: What it binds is unknown.

Whole-study findings and limits: Every T-cell large granular lymphocyte leukemia patient had at least one immunodominant TCR beta clonotype.

Data came from immunoSEQ multiplex PCR; TCRdb stores just in-frame clones and leaves some out. Among about 3,000 clones listed, 60% to 75% were seen once. V was trimmed by 4 bases and J by 4 bases, leaving 10 bases between them. The length of the CDR3 is 13 residues. Germline V gives CDR1 KGHSH, CDR2 LQKENI. This receptor was obtained from a man aged 55 to 70 with T-cell large granular lymphocyte leukemia. Some clones in this sample may be carry-over from other donors' samples. This chain joins TRBV18 and TRBJ1-2, with D possibly being TRBD1 (6 bases). Sequences were obtained from peripheral blood mononuclear cells. CDR3 amino acids: CASSHRDTYGYTF. The CDR3 nucleotides read TGTGCCAGCTCACACCGGGACACCTATGGCTACACCTTC.